The clone carrying this T cell receptor beta chain has at least ten counts. As yet, its antigen is unknown. The germline V gene has CDR1 SGHNT and CDR2 YYREEE (reference sequence). V was clipped by 4 bases and J by 0 bases, with 8 bases between them. This CDR3 region has 15 residues. The data were taken from a study of identical twins. Findings of the study overall: Beta clonotypes that were abundant in cord blood contained fewer insertions, a pattern absent from memory repertoires. For out-of-frame alpha sequences shared by twins, low generation probability was in excess. Modelling approaches yielded underestimates of out-of-frame TCR alpha sharing between monozygotic twins.

A universal primer site was incorporated via template switching, and the cDNA contained unique molecular identifiers. MiXCR, run by TCRdb on the 5' RACE reads, gives a single entry per CDR3 protein. The table has approximately 94,000 distinct CDR3 sequences, about 6% seen once. Sequencing used memory T cells sorted from blood. The V and J genes are TRBV5-4 and TRBJ1-6, with D maybe TRBD1 (5 bases). The TCR comes from a woman in her forties or fifties in good health. The CDR3 loop reads CASSDSPSYNSPLHF. The CDR3 DNA reads TGTGCCAGCAGCGACAGTCCCTCCTATAATTCACCCCTCCACTTT.